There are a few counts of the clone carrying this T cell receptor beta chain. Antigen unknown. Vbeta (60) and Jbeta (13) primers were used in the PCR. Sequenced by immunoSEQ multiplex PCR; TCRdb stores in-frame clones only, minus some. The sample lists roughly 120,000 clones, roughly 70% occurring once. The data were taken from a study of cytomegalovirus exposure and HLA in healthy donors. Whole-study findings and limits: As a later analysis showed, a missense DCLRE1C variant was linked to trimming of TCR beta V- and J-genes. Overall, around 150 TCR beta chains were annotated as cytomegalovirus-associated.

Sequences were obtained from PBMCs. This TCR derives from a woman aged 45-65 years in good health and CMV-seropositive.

CDR3 region: CASSSRVGINYGYTF. CDR3 DNA sequence: TGTGCCAGCAGCTCCCGGGTCGGGATTAACTATGGCTACACCTTC. The V call is TRBV5-4, the J call TRBJ1-2; no definite D call. CDR1 is SGHNT and CDR2 is YYREEE in the germline V gene (reference sequence). Trimming shortened V by 3 bases and J by 1 base, and 13 bases separated the two germline ends. This CDR3 spans 15 amino acids.